The clone carrying this T cell receptor beta chain was observed a few times. Its cognate antigen is unknown. Isolated RNA was reverse transcribed in full, so expressed TCRB transcripts were sequenced. The average output of naive, central memory and regulatory T cell samples was about 3.57 million reads. Sequencing was performed with immunoSEQ multiplex PCR; in TCRdb, only in-frame clones are kept and a portion is missing. The repertoire holds 900,000 or so clones, with 17% as singletons. The sample comes from a study of beta chain features in type 1 diabetes. Study-wide points: A pattern of fewer insertions and more deletions at VDJ junctions was seen in type 1 diabetes patients. cDNA-based sequencing might over-represent cells highly expressing TCR. Equally in patients and controls, shorter templates might have been favored by PCR.

The germline gives CDR1 SGHRS, CDR2 YFSETQ. CDR3 length equals 14 residues. V shed 4 bases, J shed 0 bases, and the junction held 4 bases outside the gene matches. The sample taken for sequencing was naive CD4+ T cells from blood. The clonotype originates from a woman between 18 and 29 years old in good health. The V call is TRBV5-1, the J call TRBJ2-7; 7 bases map to TRBD1. The CDR3 loop reads CASSTTGDSYEQYF. The CDR3, as DNA: TGCGCCAGCAGCACAACAGGGGACTCCTACGAGCAGTACTTC.